This TCR beta chain was recovered during a study of neurological immune-mediated disorders. Trimming took 2 bases from V and 5 from J, leaving 13 bases between them. The germline V gene has CDR1 SGHDT and CDR2 YYEEEE. The CDR3 has 14 amino acids. TCRdb re-called the 5' RACE reads through MiXCR, storing one row per CDR3 protein. The sample consists of approximately 66,000 distinct CDR3 sequences, under 3.5% of them appearing once. This clonotype was observed at least ten times. The chain combines TRBV5-6 with TRBJ1-2, with D possibly TRBD1 on 6 matching bases. This clonotype originated in a man in his forties with multiple sclerosis. Sequenced sample: PBMCs. The CDR3 reads CASSLDRMSYGYTF. CDR3 nucleotides: TGTGCCAGCAGCTTAGACAGGATGTCTTATGGCTACACCTTC.